This T cell receptor beta chain was identified in a study of cytotoxic CD8 clonotypes in ibrutinib-treated CLL (dated by TCRdb to the early 2020s). Turning to the overall study: In this cohort, approximately 15 patients were treatment-naive and roughly 10 were relapsed/refractory, while some 18 had unmutated IGHV. On average, each sample had 255,043 productive templates and under 95,000 productive rearrangements. Responses were partial in some 24 patients and complete in 2; after median 68 months follow-up, about 14 stayed in remission and about 12 progressed. Response samples were obtained after a median of 12 months of treatment, with a range of about 6 to 36 months. Cryopreserved peripheral blood mononuclear cells were obtained before treatment, at response, and at either sustained remission or disease progression. Of the 90 or so people in the trial, approximately 28 had longitudinal samples available. Every remission and progressive disease sample was obtained while ibrutinib was still being received by the patients. Broader findings and caveats from the paper: Lymph node repertoires were not examined, and the timing of sampling was not matched between patients in sustained remission and those whose disease progressed. An increase in clonality was observed at ibrutinib response, with clonality remaining stable during sustained remission and falling back toward baseline at progression. Public clonotypes were rare and either shrank or stayed stable during treatment, and the rise in clonality at ibrutinib response reflected expansion of private clonotypes. Baseline clonality exceeded that of age-matched healthy donors and correlated strongly with circulating CD8+ T-cell counts.

The sample's time point label, in plain terms: 12 months on ibrutinib. For TCR beta library preparation, around 2.2 micrograms of genomic DNA was extracted from cryopreserved PBMCs. Longitudinal blood samples from CLL patients receiving ibrutinib monotherapy were subjected to high-throughput TCR beta sequencing. The patients took part in an open-label, single-center phase 2 trial of ibrutinib monotherapy. A MiSeq instrument was used for deep resolution sequencing, which targeted depths ranging from 1 in 1 million up to 1 in 200,000 T cells, with coverage averaging 10x for each clonotype. The immunoSEQ hsTCRB Kit was used to generate the TCR beta libraries. The original methods were these. Data were analyzed with ImmunoSEQ Data Assistant and ImmunoSEQ Analyzer, with V, D and J genes assigned per IMGT definitions. Clonality, which ranges from 0 to 1, was calculated by subtracting the normalized Shannon entropy of productive rearrangement frequencies from one. Only overrepresented clonotypes making up at least 0.05% of the repertoire of each patient were included in the public clonotype analysis. Roughly 12 age-matched healthy donor repertoires from immuneACCESS were used as controls for clonality. Here the immuneACCESS table is served through TCRdb, limited to in-frame sequences with V and J called. Missing clones are a known gap in these copies; in checked studies unresolved V genes cover under half, and the rest lacks a known reason. The V and J calls and clone size come from that table; D and trimming were worked out from the DNA. This sample lists about 200,000 clones; roughly three quarters were detected once. The top ten clones comprise approximately 5.9% of the sample.

V is cut by 4 bases and J by 7 bases, and the space between the germline ends is 14 bases. Taken from the germline V gene, the CDR1 and CDR2 loops are KGHSH and LQKENI. The CDR3 covers 13 residues, taking in both the cysteine and the phenylalanine. The entry retains the CDR3 DNA only, 39 bases that are in frame from base 1. Regarding this clone: Its antigen is still unknown. One base away there is no much larger clone; base qualities are not given.

The starting material was PBMCs, obtained after 12 months of ibrutinib treatment. The clonotype was recovered from a human donor with chronic lymphocytic leukemia. The sequence joins TRBV18 to TRBJ2-7, with TRBD2 tentatively as D gene (5 bases match). The nucleotide sequence reads TGTGCCAGCTCACGCAACCCAGCGGAAGAGCAGTACTTC. The translation is CASSRNPAEEQYF.